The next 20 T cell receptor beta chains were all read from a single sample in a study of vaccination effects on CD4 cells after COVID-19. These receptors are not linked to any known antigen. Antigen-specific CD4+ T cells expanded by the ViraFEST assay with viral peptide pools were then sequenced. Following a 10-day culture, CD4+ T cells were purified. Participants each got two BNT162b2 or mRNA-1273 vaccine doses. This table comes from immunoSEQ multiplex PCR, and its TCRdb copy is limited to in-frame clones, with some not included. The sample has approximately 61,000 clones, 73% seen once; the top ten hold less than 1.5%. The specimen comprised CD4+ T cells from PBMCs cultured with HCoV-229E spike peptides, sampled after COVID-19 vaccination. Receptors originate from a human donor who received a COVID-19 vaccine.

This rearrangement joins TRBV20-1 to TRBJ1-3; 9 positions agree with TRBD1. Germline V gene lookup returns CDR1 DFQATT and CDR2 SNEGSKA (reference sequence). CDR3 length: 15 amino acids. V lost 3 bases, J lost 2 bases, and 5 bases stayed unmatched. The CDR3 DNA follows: TGCAGTGCTAGTCACACAGGGGGCCCTGGAAACACCATATATTTT. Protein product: CSASHTGGPGNTIYF.

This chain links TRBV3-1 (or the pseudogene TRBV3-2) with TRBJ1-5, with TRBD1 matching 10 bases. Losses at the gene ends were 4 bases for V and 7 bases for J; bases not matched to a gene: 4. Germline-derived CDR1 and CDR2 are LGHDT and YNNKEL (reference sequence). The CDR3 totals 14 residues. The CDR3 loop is CASSPDRGGQPQHF. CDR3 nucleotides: TGTGCCAGCAGCCCGGACAGGGGGGGACAGCCCCAGCATTTT.

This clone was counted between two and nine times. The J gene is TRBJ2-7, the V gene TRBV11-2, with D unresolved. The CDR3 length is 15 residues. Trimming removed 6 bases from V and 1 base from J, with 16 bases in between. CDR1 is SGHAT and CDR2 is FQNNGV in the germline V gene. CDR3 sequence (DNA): TGTGCCAGCAGAAACACCACTCAATTTTCCTACGAGCAGTACGTC. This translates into CASRNTTQFSYEQYV.

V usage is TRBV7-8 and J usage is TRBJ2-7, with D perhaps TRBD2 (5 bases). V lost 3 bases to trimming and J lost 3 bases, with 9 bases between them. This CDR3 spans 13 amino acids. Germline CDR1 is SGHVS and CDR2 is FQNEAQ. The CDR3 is CASSFREDYEQYV. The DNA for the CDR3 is TGTGCCAGCAGCTTTCGGGAAGACTACGAGCAGTACGTC.

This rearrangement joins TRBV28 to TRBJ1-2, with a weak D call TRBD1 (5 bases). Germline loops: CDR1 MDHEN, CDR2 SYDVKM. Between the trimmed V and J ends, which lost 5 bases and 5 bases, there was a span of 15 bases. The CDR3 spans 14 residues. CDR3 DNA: TGTGCCAGCAGTACCATAGGGGCGGGATATGGCTACACCTTC. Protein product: CASSTIGAGYGYTF.

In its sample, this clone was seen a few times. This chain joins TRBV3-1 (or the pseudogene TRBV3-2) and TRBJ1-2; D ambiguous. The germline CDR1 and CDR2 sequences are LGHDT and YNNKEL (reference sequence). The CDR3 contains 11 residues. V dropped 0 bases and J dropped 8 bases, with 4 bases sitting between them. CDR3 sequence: CASSQEYGYTF. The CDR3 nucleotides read TGTGCCAGCAGCCAAGAATACGGCTACACCTTC.

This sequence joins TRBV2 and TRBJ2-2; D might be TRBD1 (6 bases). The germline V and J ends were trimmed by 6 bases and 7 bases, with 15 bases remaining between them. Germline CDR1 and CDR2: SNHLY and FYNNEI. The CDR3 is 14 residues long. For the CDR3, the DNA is TGTGCCAGCAGAGGGCAGGGGATGGTCGGGGAGCTGTTTTTT. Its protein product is CASRGQGMVGELFF.

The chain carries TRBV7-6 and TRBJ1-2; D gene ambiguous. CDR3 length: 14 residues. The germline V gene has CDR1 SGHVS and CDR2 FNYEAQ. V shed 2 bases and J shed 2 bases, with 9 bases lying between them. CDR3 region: CASSLYKGNYGYTF. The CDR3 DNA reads TGTGCCAGCAGCTTATATAAGGGAAACTATGGCTACACCTTC.

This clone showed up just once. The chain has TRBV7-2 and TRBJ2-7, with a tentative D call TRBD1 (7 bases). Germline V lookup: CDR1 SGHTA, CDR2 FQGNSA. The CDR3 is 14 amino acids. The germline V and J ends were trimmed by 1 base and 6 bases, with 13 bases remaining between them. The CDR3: CASSLEEGAGEQYV. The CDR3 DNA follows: TGTGCCAGCAGCTTAGAGGAGGGGGCGGGCGAGCAGTACGTC.

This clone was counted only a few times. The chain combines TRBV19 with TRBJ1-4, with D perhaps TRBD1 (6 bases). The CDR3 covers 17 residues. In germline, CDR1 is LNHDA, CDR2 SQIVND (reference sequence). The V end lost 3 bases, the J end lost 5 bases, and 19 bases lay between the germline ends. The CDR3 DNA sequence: TGTGCCAGTAGTATCACGGGACAACCAGCGATAAATGAAAAACTGTTTTTT. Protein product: CASSITGQPAINEKLFF.

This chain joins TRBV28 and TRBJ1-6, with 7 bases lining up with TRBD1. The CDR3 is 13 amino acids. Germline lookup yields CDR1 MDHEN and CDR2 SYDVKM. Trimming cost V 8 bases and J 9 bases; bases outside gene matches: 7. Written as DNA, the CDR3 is TGTGCCAGCGGCAGGGGGATAAGTTCACCCCTCCACTTT. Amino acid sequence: CASGRGISSPLHF.

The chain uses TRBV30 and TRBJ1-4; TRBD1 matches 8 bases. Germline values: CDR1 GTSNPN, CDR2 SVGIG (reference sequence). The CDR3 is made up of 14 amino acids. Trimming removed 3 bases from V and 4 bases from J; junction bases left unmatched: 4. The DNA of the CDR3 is TGTGCCTGGAGGACAGGGGACCTTAATGAAAAACTGTTTTTT. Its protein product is CAWRTGDLNEKLFF.

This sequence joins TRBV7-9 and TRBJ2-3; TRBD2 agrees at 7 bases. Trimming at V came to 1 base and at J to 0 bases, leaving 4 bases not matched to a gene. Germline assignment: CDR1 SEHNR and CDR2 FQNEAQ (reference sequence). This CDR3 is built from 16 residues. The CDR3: CASSLEVGGSTDTQYF. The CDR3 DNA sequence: TGTGCCAGCAGCTTAGAGGTCGGGGGGAGCACAGATACGCAGTATTTT.

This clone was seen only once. CDR3 coding DNA: TGTGCCAGCAGGGACGGAGGGCATGGCTACACCTTC. Translating gives CASRDGGHGYTF. The chain employs TRBV6-5 and TRBJ1-2, with D unclear. The V end was cut by 6 bases, the J end by 6 bases, with 11 bases between. The CDR3 extends over 12 amino acids. Germline V gene data show CDR1 as MNHEY and CDR2 as SVGAGI.

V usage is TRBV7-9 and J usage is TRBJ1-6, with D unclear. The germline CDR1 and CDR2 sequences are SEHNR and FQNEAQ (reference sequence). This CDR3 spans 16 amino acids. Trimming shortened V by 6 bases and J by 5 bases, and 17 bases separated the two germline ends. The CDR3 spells CASSQMGKLHNSPLHF. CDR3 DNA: TGTGCCAGCAGTCAGATGGGGAAATTACATAATTCACCCCTCCACTTT.

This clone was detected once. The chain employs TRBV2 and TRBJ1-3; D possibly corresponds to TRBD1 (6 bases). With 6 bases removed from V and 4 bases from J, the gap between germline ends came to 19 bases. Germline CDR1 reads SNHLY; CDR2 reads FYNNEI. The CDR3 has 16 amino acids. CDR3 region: CASRKALTGNGNTIYF. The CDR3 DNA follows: TGTGCCAGCAGGAAGGCATTAACAGGGAACGGAAACACCATATATTTT. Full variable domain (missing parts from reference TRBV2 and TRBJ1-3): EPEVTQTPSHQVTQMGQEVILRCVPISNHLYFYWYRQILGQKVEFLVSFYNNEISEKSEIFDDQFSVERPDGSNFTLKIRSTKLEDSAMYFCASRKALTGNGNTIYFGEGSWLTVV.

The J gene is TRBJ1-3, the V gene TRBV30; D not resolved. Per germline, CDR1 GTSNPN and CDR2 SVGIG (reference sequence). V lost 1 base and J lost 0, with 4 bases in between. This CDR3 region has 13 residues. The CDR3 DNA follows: TGTGCCTGGAGTGCGACCTCTGGAAACACCATATATTTT. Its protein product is CAWSATSGNTIYF.

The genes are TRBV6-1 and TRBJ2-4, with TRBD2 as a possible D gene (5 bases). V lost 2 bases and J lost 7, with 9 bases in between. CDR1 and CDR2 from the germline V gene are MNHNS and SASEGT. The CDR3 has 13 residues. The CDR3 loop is CASSENTGNIQYF. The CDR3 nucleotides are TGTGCCAGCAGTGAAAATACGGGGAACATTCAGTACTTC.

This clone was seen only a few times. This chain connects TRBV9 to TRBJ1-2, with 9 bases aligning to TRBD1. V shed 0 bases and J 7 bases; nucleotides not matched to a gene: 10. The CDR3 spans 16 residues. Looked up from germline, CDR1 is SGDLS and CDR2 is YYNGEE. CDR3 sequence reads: CASSVAWGTGNVGYTF. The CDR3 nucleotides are TGTGCCAGCAGCGTAGCTTGGGGGACAGGGAACGTTGGCTACACCTTC. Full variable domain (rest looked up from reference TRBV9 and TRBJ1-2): DSGVTQTPKHLITATGQRVTLRCSPRSGDLSVYWYQQSLDQGLQFLIQYYNGEERAKGNILERFSAQQFPDLHSELNLSSLELGDSALYFCASSVAWGTGNVGYTFGSGTRLTVV.

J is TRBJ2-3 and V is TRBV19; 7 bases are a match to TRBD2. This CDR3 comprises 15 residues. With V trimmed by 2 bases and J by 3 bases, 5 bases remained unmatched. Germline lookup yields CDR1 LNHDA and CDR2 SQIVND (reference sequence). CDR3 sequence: CASSIQLAITDTQYF. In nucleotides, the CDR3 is TGTGCCAGTAGTATACAACTAGCGATAACAGATACGCAGTATTTT.